A selection of T cell receptor beta chains follows, all from one sample in a study of cytotoxic CD8 clonotypes in ibrutinib-treated CLL. Sequencing used immunoSEQ multiplex PCR; TCRdb keeps in-frame clones, though not all of them. In the table there are over 150,000 clones, over 60% of which are singletons. Sample: PBMCs, taken after 24 months of ibrutinib treatment. These receptors were obtained from a human donor with chronic lymphocytic leukemia. Both conserved end residues are part of each CDR3. Each record gives: CDR3 DNA, CDR3 protein, V gene, J gene, D gene, clone size. A D gene is named only where the DNA matches it firmly. Not all rows give a size; the values are once, few, many and, for expanded clones, a class.

TGTGCCAGCAGTTTAGGACAGAATGGCTACACCTTC	CASSLGQNGYTF	TRBV5-6	TRBJ1-2	NA	NA
TGCGCCAGCAGCCAAGACCTTGCTGCGGGAGGGACCTACGAGCAGTACTTC	CASSQDLAAGGTYEQYF	TRBV4-3	TRBJ2-7	TRBD2	NA
TGTGCCAGAGGGATAGGCCAACAGGATGAGCAGTTCTTC	CARGIGQQDEQFF	TRBV2	TRBJ2-1	NA	NA
TGTGCTAGTGGTTGGGCCTTTGGAAACACCATATATTTT	CASGWAFGNTIYF	TRBV12-5	TRBJ1-3	NA	NA
TGTGCCAGCTCACCCGACAGGGCCAACGAGCAGTACTTC	CASSPDRANEQYF	TRBV18	TRBJ2-7	TRBD1	NA
TGCGCCAGCAGCCAAGTAGGAGGACAGGACATTACCGAGCAGTACTTC	CASSQVGGQDITEQYF	TRBV4-3	TRBJ2-7	TRBD1	NA
TGTGCCATCAGTGAGTCAAGAGCAACGTCCTACGAGCAGTACTTC	CAISESRATSYEQYF	TRBV10-3	TRBJ2-7	NA	NA
TGTGCCAGCGCCCTAGGGCGGGAGGGTGCCTACGAGCAGTACTTC	CASALGREGAYEQYF	TRBV7-3	TRBJ2-7	TRBD2	NA
TGTGCCAGCAGCCAAGTTTTCGGAAACGCTAATGAAAAACTGTTTTTT	CASSQVFGNANEKLFF	TRBV4-2	TRBJ1-4	NA	NA
TGTGCCACCAGCAGAGACTCTTGGGTGGGACTAGCGGGAAGGTATGAGCAGTTCTTC	CATSRDSWVGLAGRYEQFF	TRBV15	TRBJ2-1	TRBD2	NA
TGTGCCAGCAGCCCAGGGACAGTAACCTACGAGCAGTACTTC	CASSPGTVTYEQYF	TRBV5-6	TRBJ2-7	TRBD1	NA
TGCGCCAGCAGCTCCATGGGCGGCACTGAAGCTTTCTTT	CASSSMGGTEAFF	TRBV4-1	TRBJ1-1	NA	NA
TGCAGTGCTAGAGAGTTCGGGGAGCTGTTTTTT	CSAREFGELFF	TRBV20-1	TRBJ2-2	NA	NA
TGTGCCAGCAGTCCTATCAGGGTTCAGCCCCAGCATTTT	CASSPIRVQPQHF	TRBV28	TRBJ1-5	NA	NA
TGTGCCAGTAGTATTAGTCAGGGCTGGCGCACAGATACGCAGTATTTT	CASSISQGWRTDTQYF	TRBV19	TRBJ2-3	NA	NA
TGTGCCAGCAGCTTACCAGGTTATGAGCAGTTCTTC	CASSLPGYEQFF	TRBV11-3	TRBJ2-1	NA	NA
TGTGCCTGGAGTGTGGGAAACCAAGAGACCCAGTACTTC	CAWSVGNQETQYF	TRBV30	TRBJ2-5	NA	NA
TGCGCCAGCAGTGAGTCCTGGGTTGGCTATGGCTACACCTTC	CASSESWVGYGYTF	TRBV10-2	TRBJ1-2	NA	few
TGCGCCAGCAGCCAGATGATCACCGGGACAGGGTTCGACGAGCAGTACTTC	CASSQMITGTGFDEQYF	TRBV4-1	TRBJ2-7	TRBD1	NA
TGTGCCAGCAGTTTAGTAGTCGGGACAGGAGTCCCCGATACTGAAGCTTTCTTT	CASSLVVGTGVPDTEAFF	TRBV28	TRBJ1-1	TRBD1	NA
TGTGCCAGCAGTTACAAGGACGGAACCTACGAGCAGTACTTC	CASSYKDGTYEQYF	TRBV6-6	TRBJ2-7	NA	NA
TGTGCCACCAGCAGAGTAATCGCTCTCTCCTACAATGAGCAGTTCTTC	CATSRVIALSYNEQFF	TRBV15	TRBJ2-1	NA	NA
TGTGCCAGCAGCAGCAACAGATATGGCTACACCTTC	CASSSNRYGYTF	TRBV9	TRBJ1-2	NA	few
TGCGCCAGCAGCCAAGATCCCGGGACTAGCTGGCGCAATGAGCAGTTCTTC	CASSQDPGTSWRNEQFF	TRBV4-3	TRBJ2-1	TRBD2	NA
TGTGCCTGGAGCCCGGGACAGGGGGCTCGGGGAGCTTTCTTT	CAWSPGQGARGAFF	TRBV30	TRBJ1-1	TRBD1	NA
TGCGCCAGCAGACCCGGGACAGGGACTAATCAGCCCCAGCATTTT	CASRPGTGTNQPQHF	TRBV4-1	TRBJ1-5	TRBD1	NA
TGTGCCAGCAGTCCGACAGCAGACATCAATGAGCAGTTCTTC	CASSPTADINEQFF	TRBV27	TRBJ2-1	NA	few
TGTGCCAGCAGTTTAACAGGTCGGGAGGGCCCCACAGATACGCAGTATTTT	CASSLTGREGPTDTQYF	TRBV27	TRBJ2-3	TRBD2	NA
TGCGCCAGCTCGCCCGGGAACAATGAGCAGTTCTTC	CASSPGNNEQFF	TRBV10-1	TRBJ2-1	NA	NA
TGCGCCAGCAGCTTGATGCAGGGGCAGGGGAATGAGCAGTTCTTC	CASSLMQGQGNEQFF	TRBV5-1	TRBJ2-1	NA	NA
TGTGCCAGCAGTTACTTACCGGGACGGAGTACCTACGAGCAGTACTTC	CASSYLPGRSTYEQYF	TRBV6-5	TRBJ2-7	NA	NA
TGCGCCAGCAGCCAAGACCTAGCGTGGGACAATGAGCAGTTCTTC	CASSQDLAWDNEQFF	TRBV4-3	TRBJ2-1	NA	NA
TGTGCCAGCAGCGTTGAGGGGGTGGGAGAGACCCAGTACTTC	CASSVEGVGETQYF	TRBV9	TRBJ2-5	NA	NA
TGTGCCAGCAGCTTGGGGGTAGGACTTAACAATGAGCAGTTCTTC	CASSLGVGLNNEQFF	TRBV7-7	TRBJ2-1	NA	NA
TGCGCCAGCAGCTTGGCCTTAGGGTCGGGGACTGGAAACACCATATATTTT	CASSLALGSGTGNTIYF	TRBV5-1	TRBJ1-3	NA	NA
TGCGCCAGCAGCCAAGCAGGCTGGGGCACAGATACGCAGTATTTT	CASSQAGWGTDTQYF	TRBV4-3	TRBJ2-3	NA	few
TGTGCCAGCACAATACTAGCGCCGGGTCAACAGTTCTTC	CASTILAPGQQFF	TRBV7-2	TRBJ2-1	TRBD2	few
TGTGCCAGCAGCGTAGACAGGGTATCCAATCAGCCCCAGCATTTT	CASSVDRVSNQPQHF	TRBV4-2	TRBJ1-5	TRBD1	NA
TGTGCCAGCAGCTTGAACGGAGGAGGTTACGAGCAGTACTTC	CASSLNGGGYEQYF	TRBV5-8	TRBJ2-7	NA	NA
TGCGCCAGCAGCCAAGAGGGGTTAGCGGGAGTTGGGGAGACCCAGTACTTC	CASSQEGLAGVGETQYF	TRBV4-3	TRBJ2-5	TRBD2	NA
TGTGCCAGCAGCGTAGGGTCGGGGACCGGGGAGCTGTTTTTT	CASSVGSGTGELFF	TRBV9	TRBJ2-2	NA	NA